This TCR beta chain emerged from a study of blood T cell repertoires in COVID-19 (dated by TCRdb to 2018 to 2021). A note on the overall study: Samples from collaborators originated in the United States, Italy and Spain and spanned both the acute and convalescent phases of COVID-19. Samples were obtained from the ongoing ImmuneRACE study (first 160 participants) and from approximately 1,200 subjects provided by 6 global collaborators. The prospective study material was composed of cDNA or gDNA derived from T cells, B-cell-depleted T cells, or PBMCs. A de-identified subject ID, COVID-19 status, age in years and sex were almost always included in the sample metadata. Deeply sampled blood TCRbeta repertoires from subjects exposed to, actively infected with, or recovered from COVID-19 were included in the dataset. The repertoires were released in a freely available public database intended as a resource for research on the immune response to SARS-CoV-2. HLA class I and class II types, where available, came from metadata supplied by the sample provider rather than from assay-based typing. What the study reported, not specific to this receptor: How much clinical and demographic metadata was included differed by source and by participant, and the metadata was provided uncurated.

The collaborating institutions used their own protocols to collect whole blood in K2EDTA tubes. For TCRbeta analysis, collaborators shipped samples in one of three forms: frozen whole blood, isolated PBMCs, or DNA extracted from either of those sample types. TCRbeta CDR3 regions were amplified from genomic DNA by means of the immunoSEQ Assay, a bias-controlled multiplex PCR. The original methods were these. Within the assay, amplification of reference gene primers was used to estimate how many nucleated cells each sample contained. Sequence reads were collapsed and filtered to measure the absolute abundance of every unique TCRbeta CDR3 rearrangement. For each sample, productive Simpson clonality was calculated as the square root of Simpson's diversity index over productive rearrangements. In TCRdb, the immuneACCESS table is reduced to in-frame sequences with V and J assigned. These tables do not hold every clone; where another copy was compared, an unresolved V gene accounts for under half, and the others remain unexplained. That table is the source of V, J and clone size, and D and trimming were worked out from the DNA. Here the sample has 150,000 or so clones; roughly nine tenths occur a single time. Roughly 4% of the sample comes from the top ten.

Reading the germline V gene (reference sequence) gives CDR1 SGHKS and CDR2 YYEKEE. V is cut back by 4 bases and J by 5 bases, with 9 bases in the junction unmatched. There are 15 amino acids in the CDR3, from cysteine to phenylalanine inclusive. The sequence is cut down to CDR3 DNA, 45 bases in frame from base 1. Comment on this clone: Its binding antigen is unknown. No much larger clonotype is one base removed from it; base qualities were not supplied.

The chain is assembled from TRBV5-5 and TRBJ1-2, and 9 bases in between align with TRBD1. The material sequenced was peripheral blood. The sequence derives from a woman in her seventies with acute or convalescent COVID-19. The DNA sequence is as follows: TGTGCCAGCAGCGCGGGGGACAGGGTCCCTTATGGCTACACCTTC. Translated, this gives CASSAGDRVPYGYTF.